This T cell receptor beta chain stems from a study of T cell repertoires in cytomegalovirus infection (dated by TCRdb to the late 2010s). In the study overall: Alongside well-studied HLA-B-restricted epitopes, the peptide stimulations were aimed at recently identified HLA-C-restricted CMV epitopes, whose presentation resists viral immunomodulation. Because public TCR beta signatures pointed to carriage of CMV infection together with the matching HLA type, the HLA type of each donor mattered for the analysis. The research as a whole found: In the ex vivo response, HLA-C-restricted CMV-specific TCR beta clonotypes were dominant, and in two of eight donors the single most frequent clonotype came from this HLA-C-restricted group. In both this cohort and an independent roughly 350-donor cohort, the cumulative frequency of public TCR beta family members distinguished carriers of CMV infection plus the relevant HLA type.

The sample's treatment or condition label, decoded: in vitro stimulation with specific CMV peptide epitopes to enrich CMV-specific T cells. In regard to this clonotype: The antigen it binds to is not known. Per-nucleotide qualities are absent, and no much larger clonotype sits a single base away.

For sequencing, an Illumina HiSeq 1500 was employed. Through fastp at Q25 and MiXCR, TCRdb rebuilt clones from the public reads, retaining in-frame beta chains. Rows merge per CDR3 protein into single entries with the most common DNA and genes. Here the sample has 450,000 to 650,000 distinct CDR3 sequences; about 40% occur a single time. The leading ten clones occupy roughly 50% of the sample. The germline V gene encodes CDR1 MDHEN and CDR2 SYDVKM. V is shortened by 6 bases, J by 2 bases, and the region joining them spans 14 bases. Including cysteine and phenylalanine, the CDR3 has 14 amino acids. Only the CDR3 DNA is retained, 42 bases long and in frame from the first base.

The sequence derives from a human donor in good health (CMV status not recorded). Some clones in this sample may be carry-over from other donors' samples. This sample comprised cultured PBMCs, obtained from culture after CMV antigen stimulation. The chain employs TRBV28 and TRBJ2-7; D gene: possibly TRBD1, on 6 matching bases. The CDR3: CASSFGTHAYEQYF. The DNA is TGTGCCAGCAGCTTCGGGACACATGCCTACGAGCAGTACTTC.